This T cell receptor (beta chain) was identified in a study of T cells expressing NK-cell markers. TCRdb re-called the 5' RACE reads and gives one entry per CDR3 protein, without DNA. The repertoire table contains 400,000 to 500,000 distinct CDR3 sequences. This CDR3 region has 15 residues. The sequencing sample was made of blood T cells: a sorted CD56 or NKG2C T cell subset, CD4+ or CD8+ T cells, or bulk PBMC T cells (not recorded which). The TCR was taken from a woman between 18 and 75 years old in good health. The chain combines TRBV21-1 with TRBJ2-7; TCRdb gives TRBD2 as the D gene, but with no DNA this cannot be confirmed. TRBV21-1 is a recognized pseudogene. The CDR3: CASSKGSSGSYEQYF.